This T cell receptor (beta chain) comes out of a study of blood T cell repertoires in COVID-19. Study information: The study drew acute and convalescent COVID-19 samples from the United States, Italy and Spain. Nucleic acid was either cDNA or gDNA, and it came from T cells, B-cell-depleted T cells, or PBMCs.

Produced via immunoSEQ multiplex PCR; TCRdb's table is partial and in-frame only. Of 75,000 or so clones in the sample, roughly 88% were seen once. This CDR3 is built from 14 residues. CDR1 and CDR2 from the germline V gene are MNHEY and SMNVEV (reference sequence). V lost 6 bases and J 5 bases, leaving 16 bases between the germline ends. The source of this sequence is a middle-aged man with acute or convalescent COVID-19. Specimen: peripheral blood. The chain uses TRBV27 and TRBJ1-2; D gene uncertain. The CDR3 nucleotides are TGTGCCAGCAGGCCCGCGAGGGCTGGGTATGGCTACACCTTC. Its protein product is CASRPARAGYGYTF.